This T cell receptor (beta chain) derives from a study of molecular identifiers for immune sequencing clone quantification. At least ten counts were recorded for this clonotype. Libraries from naive CD8 cells were generated from about 20,000 to 1,000,000 sorted cells (with 10%, 30% or 50% RNA). Trimming took off 5 bases at V and 0 bases at J, with 9 bases between the two ends. Germline V gives CDR1 SGHRS, CDR2 YFSETQ. CDR3 length: 15 amino acids. Each CDR3 protein is one row after TCRdb ran MiXCR on the PCR reads. The sample has about 320,000 distinct CDR3 sequences; 20% to 25% are singletons. The material sequenced was naive CD8+ T cells from blood, with Jurkat cell RNA spiked in. As for subset: FACS-sorted CD8+CD4-CCR7+CD45RA+ naive T cells. The clonotype originates from a human donor in good health. Some libraries in this study had Jurkat cell RNA spiked in. V and J are TRBV5-1 and TRBJ2-6; D uncertain. The CDR3, as DNA: TGCGCCAGCAGACGAGGAAACTCTGGGGCCAACGTCCTGACTTTC. Protein sequence: CASRRGNSGANVLTF. The whole variable domain, remainder taken from reference TRBV5-1 and TRBJ2-6, is KAGVTQTPRYLIKTRGQQVTLSCSPISGHRSVSWYQQTPGQGLQFLFEYFSETQRNKGNFPGRFSGRQFSNSRSEMNVSTLELGDSALYLCASRRGNSGANVLTFGAGSRLTVL.